This TCR beta chain was sequenced during a study of T-cell memory formation after mild COVID-19. The wider study: Each donor largely had its own TCR clusters. General study results and limits: Researchers found some responding clones in pre-infection memory, a sign that cross-reactive memory joined. Clones shrinking from day 15 to 85 showed even CD4/CD8 mixes; later expanders tilted CD4+. A second wave of clones peaked on day 37, and their SARS-CoV-2 specificity went unconfirmed.

TCRdb ran MiXCR on the 5' RACE reads and lists one entry per CDR3 protein. The sample includes fewer than 550,000 distinct CDR3 sequences, 15% to 25% of them seen just once. There are many counts of this clonotype. As yet, its antigen is unknown. CDR3 length equals 14 residues. The ends were cut back, 1 base at V and 2 bases at J, with 7 bases in the middle. CDR1 and CDR2 from the germline V gene are SGHTA and FQGNSA. The chain uses TRBV7-2 and TRBJ2-3; D gene unclear. The material sequenced was PBMCs or a T cell subset sorted from them (not recorded which). The origin of this receptor is an adult woman who had mild COVID-19 (a few samples of this study predate the infection). Cell type and time point are not known. Written as DNA, the CDR3 is TGTGCCAGCAGCTTAGGGCTCTACACAGATACGCAGTATTTT. Translating it yields CASSLGLYTDTQYF.